One and the same sample provided the 9 T cell receptor beta chains below, sequenced in a study of kidney transplant recipient with SARS-CoV-2 infection. Each CDR3 protein is one row after TCRdb ran MiXCR on the reads. This sample has 200,000 to 300,000 distinct CDR3 sequences, with roughly 26% found just once. Material: a blood sample, obtained at baseline and around day 120 from a kidney transplant recipient. These TCRs come from a young adult male patient who had COVID-19 and was a kidney transplant recipient. Some T cells may be transferred from the graft donor.

The rearrangement uses TRBV13 and TRBJ2-3; 7 bases are a match to TRBD2. CDR3 size: 18 residues. V dropped 5 bases and J dropped 1; count of bases not matched to a gene: 15. Germline V lookup: CDR1 PRHDT, CDR2 FYEKMQ (reference sequence). The CDR3 reads CASSRPRRASGRTDTQYF. The CDR3 nucleotides are TGTGCCAGCAGCCGGCCTCGGCGGGCTAGCGGTCGCACAGATACGCAGTATTTT.

This clonotype was seen a handful of times. This sequence joins TRBV7-2 and TRBJ2-2, with D maybe TRBD2 (5 bases). Germline CDR1 SGHTA, CDR2 FQGNSA. Trimming took off 5 bases at V and 4 bases at J, with 14 bases between the two ends. The CDR3 length is 15 residues. The CDR3: CASSPRSGPTGELFF. In DNA form, the CDR3 reads TGTGCCAGCAGCCCCCGGAGCGGACCCACCGGGGAGCTGTTTTTT.

As concerns this clonotype: Possible read error: a much larger clone is one base away. V gene TRBV20-1 combines with J gene TRBJ1-1; a weak D match, TRBD1 (5 bases). Germline V gene data show CDR1 as DFQATT and CDR2 as SNEGSKA (reference sequence). This CDR3 region has 13 residues. The CDR3 here is CSAILSIGTGAFF. DNA of the CDR3: TGCAGTGCTATACTATCAATCGGGACTGGAGCTTTCTTT.

Remarks on this clonotype: This clone may be a read error of a much larger clone one base away. In nucleotides, the CDR3 is TGTGCCGGTTCCGTAGCGGGAGGGCCGTTCAATGAGCAGTTCTTC. Protein product: CAGSVAGGPFNEQFF. The chain is built from TRBV28 and TRBJ2-1; 11 bases are a match to TRBD2. Germline values: CDR1 MDHEN, CDR2 SYDVKM. The CDR3 is 15 amino acids. With 11 bases clipped from V and 6 bases from J, the junction kept 12 bases outside the gene matches.

Concerning this clonotype itself: Just one base apart from a much larger clone, this may be a read error. The J gene is TRBJ1-2, the V gene TRBV11-3; no clear D gene. V lost 5 bases and J lost 4, with 23 bases in between. CDR1 is SGHNT and CDR2 is YENEEA in the germline V gene. This CDR3 spans 17 amino acids. The CDR3 bases are TGTGCCAGCAGCGTGCGCGACGATCTCGGAAAGACCTATGGCTACACCTTC. Amino acid sequence: CASSVRDDLGKTYGYTF.

The rearrangement joins TRBV10-3 to TRBJ2-2, with D tentatively TRBD1 (6 bases). In germline, CDR1 is ENHRY, CDR2 SYGVKD. The V gene lost 8 bases and the J gene lost 4 bases, with 14 bases spanning the gap. The CDR3 consists of 14 residues. Written as DNA, the CDR3 is TGTGCCATCCGCCCCGGGACAAGCACCGGGGAGCTGTTTTTT. This translates into CAIRPGTSTGELFF.

Remarks on this clonotype: This may arise from a read error, as a much more abundant clone is one base away. The chain is built from TRBV10-1 and TRBJ1-2; D remains unclear. CDR3 length equals 17 residues. Trimming removed 5 bases at V and 4 bases at J, with 23 bases between. CDR1 WNHNN and CDR2 SYGVQD come from the germline V gene (reference sequence). The CDR3: CASSPDIRSRKTYGYTF. CDR3 bases: TGCGCCAGCAGTCCTGATATAAGATCGCGAAAGACCTATGGCTACACCTTC.

Notes on this clonotype: A much larger clone lies one base from this, so it may be a read error. The rearrangement uses TRBV6-5 and TRBJ2-7; D is possibly TRBD2 (5 bases). Germline values: CDR1 MNHEY, CDR2 SVGAGI. The CDR3 is 14 amino acids. The CDR3 DNA sequence: TGTGCCAGCAGGCGTCCGGCGGGTGCCTACAAGCAGTACTTC. Its protein product is CASRRPAGAYKQYF.

The table lists this clonotype with many counts. In DNA form, the CDR3 reads TGTGCCAGCAGCCAGAGAGACAGGGGTTACACTGAAGCTTTCTTT. Protein sequence: CASSQRDRGYTEAFF. The V gene is TRBV11-3, the J gene TRBJ1-1, with TRBD1 matching 8 bases. CDR3 length: 15 residues. Germline lookup yields CDR1 SGHNT and CDR2 YENEEA. The V gene end was trimmed by 5 bases and the J gene end by 3 bases; junction bases not matched to a gene: 8.